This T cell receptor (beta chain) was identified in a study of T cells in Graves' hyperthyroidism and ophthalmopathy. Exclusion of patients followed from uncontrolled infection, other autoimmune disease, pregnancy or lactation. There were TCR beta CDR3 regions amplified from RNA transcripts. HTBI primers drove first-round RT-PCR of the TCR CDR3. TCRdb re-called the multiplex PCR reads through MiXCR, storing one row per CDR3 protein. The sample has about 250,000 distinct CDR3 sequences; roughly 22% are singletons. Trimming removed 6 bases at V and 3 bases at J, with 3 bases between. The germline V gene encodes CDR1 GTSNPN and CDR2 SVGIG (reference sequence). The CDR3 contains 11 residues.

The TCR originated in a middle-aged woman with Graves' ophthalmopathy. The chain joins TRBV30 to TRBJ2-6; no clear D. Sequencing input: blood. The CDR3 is CACFGANVLTF. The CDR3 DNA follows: TGTGCCTGCTTTGGGGCCAACGTCCTGACTTTC.